Listed below are T cell receptor beta chains from one sample, sequenced in a study of blood T cell repertoires in COVID-19. Sequenced by immunoSEQ multiplex PCR; TCRdb stores in-frame clones only, minus some. This sample has 300,000 to 400,000 clones, with roughly 90% found just once. Sequencing was carried out using peripheral blood. These receptors were taken from a woman in her twenties or thirties with COVID-19, enrolled during active disease. Each CDR3 is given with its conserved first and last residue. The D gene is left open where the match is weak. Only some rows state a clone size, as once, few, many or a class for expanded clones.

NA	NA	TRBV5-4	TRBJ1-4	CASSVSRGDEKLFF	TGTGCCAGCAGCGTGAGCCGGGGAGATGAAAAACTGTTTTTT
NA	TRBD1	TRBV5-4	TRBJ2-5	CASSLGGTGGETQYF	TGTGCCAGCAGCCTCGGGGGCACAGGGGGGGAGACCCAGTACTTC
NA	TRBD1	TRBV29-1	TRBJ1-2	CSVGNRQGAKEAAGYTF	TGCAGCGTTGGGAATAGACAGGGGGCTAAGGAGGCGGCGGGCTACACCTTC
NA	NA	TRBV7-9	TRBJ1-4	CASSQAGGGEKLFF	TGTGCCAGCAGCCAAGCAGGAGGAGGCGAAAAACTGTTTTTT
NA	TRBD2	TRBV11-1	TRBJ2-3	CASSLLAGGTDTQYF	TGTGCCAGCAGCTTACTAGCGGGAGGAACAGATACGCAGTATTTT
NA	NA	TRBV10-1	TRBJ1-1	CASSDGGLSSTEAFF	TGCGCCAGCAGTGATGGGGGGTTATCGAGCACTGAAGCTTTCTTT
NA	NA	TRBV12-3/TRBV12-4	TRBJ1-6	CASRAGRSPLHF	TGTGCCAGCAGGGCGGGGCGGTCACCCCTCCACTTT
few	TRBD1	TRBV5-1	TRBJ1-4	CASSHDGQDEKLFF	TGCGCCAGCAGCCACGATGGACAGGACGAAAAACTGTTTTTT
NA	TRBD1	TRBV7-9	TRBJ2-2	CASSVPGQGATGELFF	TGTGCCAGCAGCGTCCCGGGACAGGGGGCCACCGGGGAGCTGTTTTTT
NA	NA	TRBV2	TRBJ1-5	CASGGPGFNQPQHF	TGTGCCAGCGGAGGTCCAGGATTTAATCAGCCCCAGCATTTT
NA	NA	TRBV4-1	TRBJ1-2	CASSQEIGIYTF	TGCGCCAGCAGCCAAGAGATCGGGATCTACACCTTC
NA	TRBD1	TRBV11-2	TRBJ1-4	CASSSRQGAYEKLFF	TGTGCCAGCAGCTCCAGACAGGGGGCATACGAAAAACTGTTTTTT
NA	NA	TRBV5-1	TRBJ2-6	CASSSQVSSGANVLTF	TGCGCCAGCAGCTCACAGGTTTCCTCTGGGGCCAACGTCCTGACTTTC
NA	NA	TRBV19	TRBJ1-2	CASSGATSNYGYTF	TGTGCCAGTAGTGGGGCCACCTCTAACTATGGCTACACCTTC
NA	NA	TRBV9	TRBJ1-3	CASSVYGNSGNTIYF	TGTGCCAGCAGCGTATACGGGAATTCTGGAAACACCATATATTTT
NA	NA	TRBV25-1	TRBJ1-6	CASSEWGGRENSPLHF	TGTGCCAGCAGTGAATGGGGGGGGCGAGAGAATTCACCCCTCCACTTT
NA	TRBD1	TRBV27	TRBJ1-6	CASSFSGTGGNSPLHF	TGTGCCAGCAGTTTCTCCGGGACAGGGGGGAATTCACCCCTCCACTTT
once	NA	TRBV12-3/TRBV12-4	TRBJ2-1	CASSRARDNEQFF	TGTGCCAGCTCGAGGGCACGGGACAATGAGCAGTTCTTC
NA	TRBD2	TRBV2	TRBJ2-5	CASSSGRAGVETQYF	TGTGCCAGCAGCAGCGGGAGGGCCGGGGTAGAGACCCAGTACTTC
NA	NA	TRBV19	TRBJ1-1	CASSIDRQVNTEAFF	TGTGCCAGTAGTATAGATCGACAGGTCAACACTGAAGCTTTCTTT
NA	NA	TRBV5-1	TRBJ2-5	CASSLDDRSVLQETQYF	TGCGCCAGCAGCTTGGATGACAGATCGGTTTTACAAGAGACCCAGTACTTC
NA	TRBD2	TRBV11-2	TRBJ2-2	CASSPGTSGTGELFF	TGTGCCAGCAGCCCCGGGACTAGCGGGACCGGGGAGCTGTTTTTT